This T cell receptor beta chain was recovered during a study of sequential checkpoint blockade in melanoma. The length of the CDR3 is 15 residues. The germline V gene encodes CDR1 SGDLS and CDR2 YYNGEE. Trimming cost V 3 bases and J 1 base, with 13 bases left between them. The sample's treatment: randomized to nivolumab then ipilimumab (arm A) or the reverse (arm B). Sorted cells were live CD3+CD8+, lacking CD19 and CD56, from PBMCs. Clones were sequenced by immunoSEQ multiplex PCR, and TCRdb holds only the in-frame ones, with some missing. The sample has more than 9,000 clones; roughly 72% are singletons.

The origin of this receptor is a human donor with melanoma. Sequenced here: CD8+ T cells sorted from blood (inferred from file names), sampled from a patient given nivolumab and ipilimumab in sequence. The chain combines TRBV9 with TRBJ1-2, with D possibly matching TRBD1 (5 bases). The CDR3 is CASSGGEWDNYGYTF. In DNA form, the CDR3 reads TGTGCCAGCAGCGGGGGGGAGTGGGATAACTATGGCTACACCTTC.